This T cell receptor beta chain was documented in a study of blood T cell repertoires in COVID-19. The CDR3 runs to 17 residues. The ends were cut back, 5 bases at V and 0 bases at J, with 17 bases in the middle. Looked up from germline, CDR1 is SNHLY and CDR2 is FYNNEI. This clone was seen just once. Only in-frame clones appear in the TCRdb table, and some are missing; sequencing was by immunoSEQ multiplex PCR. The data contain around 280,000 clones, around 85% of them seen just once; the ten biggest clones take up approximately 6%. The rearrangement joins TRBV2 to TRBJ1-5; TRBD1 might be the D (6 bases). Input material: PBMCs or T cells enriched from blood (not recorded which). The TCR sequence derives from a woman aged 40 to 50 who had recovered from COVID-19. CDR3 region: CASSNHGDTHSNQPQHF. CDR3 nucleotide sequence: TGTGCCAGCAGTAATCATGGGGACACTCATAGCAATCAGCCCCAGCATTTT.